The 26 T cell receptor beta chains given below trace back to one sample, sequenced in a study of shared clonotypes between healthy human individuals. Libraries were prepared by immunoSEQ multiplex PCR; TCRdb keeps only in-frame clonotypes and omits some of them. Counted here are approximately 2.1 million clones, about 92% occurring once; the ten biggest clones make up 0.3% to 0.4%. Material for sequencing was naive CD4+ T cells from PBMCs. Described subset: CD45RA+ positively selected. These receptors were obtained from a man aged 18-30 years in good health. Some clones in this sample may be carry-over from other donors' samples.

V and J are TRBV5-1 and TRBJ2-2, with a possible D match to TRBD1 (6 bases). In germline, CDR1 is SGHRS, CDR2 YFSETQ. CDR3 length: 18 amino acids. Between the trimmed V and J ends, which lost 1 base and 0 bases, there was a span of 16 bases. The CDR3 sequence is CASSLLGHFYANTGELFF. DNA for the CDR3: TGCGCCAGCAGCTTGCTGGGACACTTTTACGCGAACACCGGGGAGCTGTTTTTT.

The genes are TRBV15 and TRBJ2-1; maybe TRBD2 (5 bases). This CDR3 is built from 17 residues. Germline CDR1 LNHNV, CDR2 YYDKDF (reference sequence). The ends were cut back, 0 bases at V and 0 bases at J, with 12 bases in the middle. CDR3 protein: CATSRDRVGSSYNEQFF. In DNA form, the CDR3 reads TGTGCCACCAGCAGAGATCGGGTAGGGAGCTCCTACAATGAGCAGTTCTTC.

This clone occurred a few times. Other DNA sequences from this sample encode an identical CDR3 as well. The chain combines TRBV5-1 with TRBJ1-1; a weak D match, TRBD1 (6 bases). V gave up 1 base and J gave up 1 base, with 8 bases separating them. The CDR3 extends over 14 amino acids. Germline CDR1 SGHRS, CDR2 YFSETQ. As DNA, the CDR3 is TGCGCCAGCAGCTTGCGGACAGCGAACACTGAAGCTTTCTTT. Translating it yields CASSLRTANTEAFF.

This rearrangement joins TRBV7-9 to TRBJ2-5, with 11 bases that match TRBD1. The CDR3 covers 16 residues. Germline lookup yields CDR1 SEHNR and CDR2 FQNEAQ (reference sequence). Trimming at V came to 1 base and at J to 5 bases, leaving 6 bases not matched to a gene. The CDR3 protein is CASSLGDRGFRETQYF. The CDR3 coding sequence is TGTGCCAGCAGCTTAGGGGACAGGGGGTTCCGGGAGACCCAGTACTTC.

The chain uses TRBV5-4 and TRBJ2-3; D is ambiguous. Trimming removed 2 bases from V and 6 bases from J, with 22 bases in between. CDR3 size: 17 residues. Per germline, CDR1 SGHNT and CDR2 YYREEE (reference sequence). This CDR3 reads CASSFKMSSSSSDTQYF. As DNA, the CDR3 is TGTGCCAGCAGCTTTAAAATGTCATCTAGTTCGTCGGATACGCAGTATTTT.

The rearrangement uses TRBV7-2 and TRBJ1-2; D ambiguous. V lost 3 bases and J 0 bases, leaving 5 bases between the germline ends. The CDR3 has 13 amino acids. Germline assignment: CDR1 SGHTA and CDR2 FQGNSA. The CDR3 spells CASSLDANYGYTF. DNA of the CDR3: TGTGCCAGCAGCTTGGACGCTAACTATGGCTACACCTTC.

With respect to this clone: The sample carries other DNA sequences with the same CDR3. The genes are TRBV7-9 and TRBJ2-3; 10 bases agree with TRBD2. V dropped 4 bases and J dropped 4; count of bases not matched to a gene: 2. Per germline, CDR1 SEHNR and CDR2 FQNEAQ (reference sequence). The CDR3 sequence is 14 residues long. CDR3 sequence reads: CASSSSGSSDTQYF. The CDR3 bases are TGTGCCAGCAGCTCTAGCGGGAGTTCAGATACGCAGTATTTT.

The chain recombines TRBV2 with TRBJ2-7; weak D call: TRBD1 (5 bases). The CDR3 totals 14 residues. The germline gives CDR1 SNHLY, CDR2 FYNNEI. Trimming pared 1 base from V and 4 bases from J, leaving 11 bases between. DNA for the CDR3: TGTGCCAGCAGTGAAGGGGGCAGGCCTTACGAGCAGTACTTC. Its translation: CASSEGGRPYEQYF.

The chain is built from TRBV6-6 and TRBJ2-7, with 11 bases that match TRBD2. Per germline, CDR1 MNHNY and CDR2 SVGAGI (reference sequence). The CDR3 runs 16 residues. The junction had 8 bases not matched to a gene; V was cut back by 6 bases and J by 1 base. The CDR3 DNA is TGTGCCAGCAGAAAAAGCGGGACTAGCGGTTCCTACGAGCAGTACTTC. It encodes CASRKSGTSGSYEQYF.

V usage is TRBV4-3 and J usage is TRBJ2-7; 10 nucleotides align to TRBD1. The CDR3 runs 14 residues. Germline V lookup: CDR1 LGHNA, CDR2 YSLEER. V lost 2 bases to trimming and J lost 7 bases; unmatched junction nucleotides: 5. The CDR3 reads CASSQKRGQGEQYF. The DNA for the CDR3 is TGCGCCAGCAGCCAAAAGCGGGGACAGGGGGAGCAGTACTTC.

This clone was counted a single time. The chain uses TRBV5-5 and TRBJ1-2, with D unresolved. This CDR3 has 16 residues. Looked up from germline, CDR1 is SGHKS and CDR2 is YYEKEE (reference sequence). Trimming took off 0 bases at V and 6 bases at J, with 18 bases between the two ends. The CDR3 nucleotides read TGTGCCAGCAGCTTGGTCCCCGTCTTCCCAGGCGATGGCTACACCTTC. Amino acids: CASSLVPVFPGDGYTF.

This sequence joins TRBV10-2 and TRBJ2-7, with 9 positions matching TRBD2. Germline V lookup: CDR1 WSHSY, CDR2 SAAADI. The CDR3 is 15 amino acids. Trimming removed 2 bases from V and 4 bases from J; junction bases left unmatched: 6. The CDR3, as DNA: TGCGCCAGCAGTGAGGGCCTAGCGGGAAAGTACGAGCAGTACTTC. Translated: CASSEGLAGKYEQYF.

This sequence joins TRBV5-1 and TRBJ2-5; 8 bases agree with TRBD2. The CDR3 contains 15 residues. Germline assignment: CDR1 SGHRS and CDR2 YFSETQ. Trimming took 5 bases from V and 1 from J; bases not matched to a gene: 7. As DNA, the CDR3 is TGCGCCAGCAGTCGCGGTAGCGGGACCCAAGAGACCCAGTACTTC. Translating gives CASSRGSGTQETQYF.

The chain links TRBV6-1 to TRBJ2-1; the D is unclear. Germline CDR1 and CDR2: MNHNS and SASEGT. V was clipped by 6 bases and J by 4 bases, with 13 bases between them. CDR3 length: 14 amino acids. The DNA of the CDR3 is TGTGCCAGCAGAGGAGTAGGTTCTTACAATGAGCAGTTCTTC. Encoded protein: CASRGVGSYNEQFF.

CDR3 coding DNA: TGTGCCAGCAGTCGCCAATTCGGGTTGGGCTACGAGCAGTACTTC. It codes for CASSRQFGLGYEQYF. The rearrangement links TRBV6-5 to TRBJ2-7; D uncertain. V was pared by 5 bases and J by 3 bases, with 17 bases between. The CDR3 sequence is 15 residues long. Germline loops: CDR1 MNHEY, CDR2 SVGAGI.

The chain joins TRBV7-9 to TRBJ1-1; a weak D match, TRBD1 (5 bases). CDR1 is SEHNR and CDR2 is FQNEAQ in the germline V gene (reference sequence). The CDR3 runs to 15 residues. Deletions cut 5 bases from V and 0 bases from J, with 13 bases between. In nucleotides, the CDR3 is TGTGCCAGCAGCACCCGGGGGGGGTTGAACACTGAAGCTTTCTTT. This sequence encodes CASSTRGGLNTEAFF.

This sequence joins TRBV28 and TRBJ2-7, with TRBD1 identical over 7 bases. With V trimmed by 5 bases and J by 4 bases, 8 bases remained unmatched. The CDR3 runs to 14 residues. Germline V gene sequence: CDR1 MDHEN, CDR2 SYDVKM. The DNA for the CDR3 is TGTGCCAGCAGTACCCAACAGGGGATGTACGAGCAGTACTTC. Translating it yields CASSTQQGMYEQYF. Based on the CDR3 plus reference TRBV28 and TRBJ2-7, the full variable domain is DVKVTQSSRYLVKRTGEKVFLECVQDMDHENMFWYRQDPGLGLRLIYFSYDVKMKEKGDIPEGYSVSREKKERFSLILESASTNQTSMYLCASSTQQGMYEQYFGPGTRLTVT.

The gene calls are TRBV27 and TRBJ2-1; 11 nucleotides match TRBD2. Per the germline V gene, CDR1 is MNHEY and CDR2 is SMNVEV (reference sequence). The V segment lost 4 bases and the J segment 13 bases; nucleotides outside the gene matches: 6. The CDR3 has 13 residues. This CDR3 reads CASSSTTSGSQFF. The CDR3 DNA sequence: TGTGCCAGCAGTTCCACTACTAGCGGGAGCCAGTTCTTC.

The chain has TRBV5-1 and TRBJ2-5; D perhaps matches TRBD2 (6 bases). Germline V gives CDR1 SGHRS, CDR2 YFSETQ. This CDR3 contains 16 residues. The V and J ends lost 0 bases and 5 bases respectively, with 17 bases between them. In DNA, the CDR3 is TGCGCCAGCAGCTTGGGCGGAGGGATGGTCGGGGAGACCCAGTACTTC. Translating it yields CASSLGGGMVGETQYF.

The V gene is TRBV7-7, the J gene TRBJ2-5, with TRBD2 matching 7 bases. Germline CDR1 reads SSHAT; CDR2 reads FNYEAQ (reference sequence). Unmatched junction bases numbered 9, after V lost 4 bases and J lost 4 bases. The CDR3 has 15 amino acids. The CDR3 DNA is TGTGCCAGCAGCTCCCGGACTACGGGGGGAGAGACCCAGTACTTC. Protein: CASSSRTTGGETQYF.

This CDR3 is CASSLQLTGELFF. In DNA, the CDR3 is TGTGCCAGCAGCTTACAGCTCACCGGGGAGCTGTTTTTT. V gene TRBV7-9 combines with J gene TRBJ2-2; D ambiguous. Trimming stripped 2 bases from V and 4 bases from J, with 5 bases between. CDR3 size: 13 residues. CDR1 and CDR2 (germline): SEHNR, FQNEAQ (reference sequence).

The gene calls are TRBV5-1 and TRBJ2-7, with D possibly being TRBD1 or TRBD2 (5 bases each). CDR3 length: 14 amino acids. The germline V gene has CDR1 SGHRS and CDR2 YFSETQ. V was trimmed by 2 bases and J by 5 bases, leaving 14 bases between them. Written as DNA, the CDR3 is TGCGCCAGCAGCTTACTAGTGCTGGGGGACGAGCAGTACTTC. Protein sequence: CASSLLVLGDEQYF.

V usage is TRBV5-6 and J usage is TRBJ2-3; 14 nucleotides line up with TRBD2. CDR3 size: 18 residues. Germline V CDR1 and CDR2: SGHDT, YYEEEE. Germline trimming cut 4 bases from V and 2 bases from J; bases unmatched to any gene: 9. The CDR3 loop is CASSPGLAGAISTDTQYF. For the CDR3, the DNA is TGTGCCAGCAGCCCGGGACTAGCGGGGGCCATCTCCACAGATACGCAGTATTTT.

The chain is built from TRBV14 and TRBJ2-7; D unresolved. Trimming took off 5 bases at V and 0 bases at J, with 26 bases between the two ends. Per the germline V gene, CDR1 is SGHDN and CDR2 is FVKESK. The CDR3 is 19 residues long. For the CDR3, the DNA is TGTGCCAGCAGCTCGAGCCCGGGCCGGCAGCCGCGTAGCTCCTACGAGCAGTACTTC. This encodes CASSSSPGRQPRSSYEQYF. The full variable domain, in which reference TRBV14 and TRBJ2-7 provide the parts outside the CDR3, is EAGVTQFPSHSVIEKGQTVTLRCDPISGHDNLYWYRRVMGKEIKFLLHFVKESKQDESGMPNNRFLAERTGGTYSTLKVQPAELEDSGVYFCASSSSPGRQPRSSYEQYFGPGTRLTVT.

Concerning this clone itself: The sample carries other DNA sequences with the same CDR3. The V call is TRBV6-5, the J call TRBJ2-1; D might be TRBD2 (6 bases). Trimming took off 0 bases at V and 7 bases at J, with 16 bases between the two ends. CDR3 length: 16 residues. CDR1 is MNHEY, CDR2 SVGAGI, per germline. The CDR3 DNA follows: TGTGCCAGCAGTTACTCTACCGGGACCGGGGGTAATGAGCAGTTCTTC. Protein product: CASSYSTGTGGNEQFF.

The chain recombines TRBV5-4 with TRBJ2-3; TRBD2 matches at 9 bases. Unmatched junction bases numbered 4, after V lost 3 bases and J lost 2 bases. The CDR3 has 15 residues. Germline CDR1 SGHNT, CDR2 YYREEE (reference sequence). The CDR3 DNA sequence: TGTGCCAGCAGCTACAGACTAGCGGCCACAGATACGCAGTATTTT. As protein: CASSYRLAATDTQYF.